This T cell receptor beta chain was recorded in a study of T cell clones after liver transplantation (dated by TCRdb to the late 2010s). Study-level background: ITN030ST, the source of the samples, was a randomized trial that attempted immunosuppression withdrawal within 2 years of liver transplantation. After a pre-transplant mixed lymphocyte reaction, TCRbeta sequencing was used to pinpoint donor-reactive T cell clones, which were subsequently tracked in post-transplant blood. Third party-reactive TCRbeta sequences from pre-transplant MLRs were also identified as an antigen-independent comparator for donor-reactive sequences. Of the eight recipients, a few were HCV-positive, while the remaining recipients had been transplanted for non-autoimmune, non-viral indications. Until randomization at 12-24 months post-transplant, subjects were given standard immunosuppression, with no induction therapy. Tolerance was defined as complete immunosuppression withdrawal for at least one year with no rise in liver enzymes beyond twice the upper limit of normal. Blood samples were taken pre-transplant, pre-randomization before withdrawal, and post-randomization after full withdrawal or failed withdrawal. Of the 8 liver transplant recipients making up the studied cohort, 3 were classified as tolerant and 5 as non-tolerant. On the study overall, not on this receptor specifically: Because of small, heterogeneous patient numbers and non-standardized post-transplant time points, the conclusions were only preliminary. Donor-reactive sequences declined more than third party-reactive ones, suggesting partial antigen-specific deletion unrelated to withdrawal success. In 5 of 8 subjects, regardless of tolerance or HCV status, circulating donor-reactive CD4 TCRbeta sequences dropped significantly post-transplant. Because no allograft tissue specimens were available, donor-reactive T cells may have migrated into the graft instead of being deleted. In a couple of subjects, low numbers of available donor cells limited the measurable donor-reactive repertoire. Once repertoire turnover was taken into account, donor-reactive detection showed a significant reduction for CD4 in 7 of 8 subjects and for CD8 in 8 of 8.

Unstimulated PBMCs, after thawing, were stained for CD3, CD4 and CD8 and then FACS-sorted into CD3+CD4+ and CD3+CD8+ populations. Each of the 8 studied subjects was randomized to immunosuppression withdrawal. The Qiagen DNeasy Blood and Tissue Kit was used for isolation of genomic DNA. As regards this clone: Which antigen it targets is not known. No quality values exist for individual bases; no much larger clone is one base distant.

Inclusive of the bounding cysteine and phenylalanine, the CDR3 is 15 residues long. The kept DNA is CDR3 alone, 45 bases in frame from the first base. Trimming costs V 4 bases and J 0 bases, and their ends lie 11 bases apart. According to the germline V gene (reference sequence), CDR1 reads SGHNT and CDR2 reads YYREEE. Using immunoSEQ, frozen genomic DNA was subjected to high-throughput TCRbeta CDR3 sequencing, a process that included PCR amplification, mapping, bias correction and internal controls. In the paper's pipeline: Only productive rearrangements were retained, and each unique TCRbeta sequence was defined by its CDR3 nucleotide sequence together with its V and J gene. For a sequence to be called donor-reactive, it needed a frequency of at least 0.01% and at least 5-fold expansion in CFSE-low cells compared with unstimulated pre-transplant cells. Per-subject minimum frequency thresholds, based on the lowest-template unstimulated sample, ensured at least 90% detection power. Repertoire turnover was measured by Jensen-Shannon divergence between the top 1000 TCRbeta sequences post- and pre-transplant. Changes in detection of donor-reactive sequences were tested with two-sided Fisher's exact tests. This immuneACCESS table, as held by TCRdb, lists in-frame sequences with V and J called but not all clones. Of the missing ones, under half trace to an unresolved V gene in checked studies; the others have no known cause. V and J calls and clone size are copied from that table; D and trimming were computed from the DNA. Within this sample are 50,000 to 60,000 clones, with roughly 71% of them counted one time only. Around 9.7% of the sample rests with the top ten.

This sequence uses TRBV5-4 and TRBJ2-1; TRBD1 is a weak D gene call, 6 bases matching. The sample consisted of CD4+ T cells from blood, taken at the 22-month timepoint. The TCR was taken from a human patient who received a liver transplant. Following a transplant, some T cells may be graft donor cells, not patient cells. In nucleotide form, the sequence is TGTGCCAGCAGCCTTGACAGGAGCTCCTACAATGAGCAGTTCTTC. Its protein product is CASSLDRSSYNEQFF.